The 24 T cell receptor beta chains below come from one sample, sequenced in a study of blood T cell repertoires in COVID-19. This table comes from immunoSEQ multiplex PCR, and its TCRdb copy is limited to in-frame clones, with some not included. The sample includes hundreds of thousands of clones, 75% to 90% of them seen just once. Sequences were obtained from peripheral blood. These receptors all come from a woman aged 70-85 years with COVID-19, enrolled during active disease.

Ten or more counts support this clone. The chain carries TRBV24-1 and TRBJ2-3; 10 nucleotides align to TRBD2. Germline CDR1 is KGHDR and CDR2 is SFDVKD. J was trimmed by 4 bases and V by 4 bases; bases with no gene match: 16. CDR3 length equals 19 residues. The CDR3: CATSDPAPLAGRGADTQYF. The CDR3 DNA reads as TGTGCCACCAGTGACCCAGCCCCACTAGCGGGGAGAGGAGCAGATACGCAGTATTTT.

The rearrangement links TRBV2 to TRBJ1-5, with 10 bases lining up with TRBD1. CDR1 is SNHLY, CDR2 FYNNEI, per germline. CDR3 length: 16 residues. J gave up 7 bases and V 3 bases, and 9 bases lay outside the gene matches. CDR3 bases: TGTGCCAGCAGTGATTGGGACAGGGGAGGGCACCAGCCCCAGCATTTT. Translation: CASSDWDRGGHQPQHF.

This clone was seen a few times. The rearrangement joins TRBV5-4 to TRBJ1-2; D possibly corresponds to TRBD1 (5 bases). The CDR3 extends over 12 amino acids. Germline CDR1 reads SGHNT; CDR2 reads YYREEE (reference sequence). The V gene lost 4 bases and the J gene lost 8 bases, with 12 bases spanning the gap. Written as DNA, the CDR3 is TGTGCCAGCAGCCTCGACAGTTACGGCTACACCTTC. Protein product: CASSLDSYGYTF.

This rearrangement joins TRBV5-8 to TRBJ2-5; TRBD1 aligns across 8 bases. Looked up from germline, CDR1 is SGHTS and CDR2 is YDEGEE. The CDR3 runs to 13 residues. The V segment lost 4 bases and the J segment 3 bases; nucleotides outside the gene matches: 2. The CDR3 DNA follows: TGTGCCAGCAGCCGGACAGGGAAAGAGACCCAGTACTTC. It is translated as CASSRTGKETQYF.

The V call is TRBV5-4, the J call TRBJ1-2; 7 bases agree with TRBD1. The ends lost 4 bases at V and 3 bases at J; junction bases unmatched: 6. There are 14 residues in the CDR3. Germline lookup yields CDR1 SGHNT and CDR2 YYREEE (reference sequence). CDR3 sequence reads: CASSAKGGHYGYTF. The CDR3 coding sequence is TGTGCCAGCAGCGCCAAAGGGGGCCACTATGGCTACACCTTC.

This clone is a singleton in its sample. The V gene is TRBV7-9, the J gene TRBJ2-3, with 11 bases matching TRBD2. The germline gives CDR1 SEHNR, CDR2 FQNEAQ (reference sequence). The V segment lost 8 bases and the J segment 5 bases; nucleotides outside the gene matches: 12. The CDR3 runs to 16 residues. The CDR3 coding sequence is TGTGCCAGCGCGGTAGCGGGGGGGCGGGAGAAAGATACGCAGTATTTT. The encoded protein is CASAVAGGREKDTQYF.

The V gene is TRBV5-1, the J gene TRBJ1-3, with D hard to call. The germline CDR1 and CDR2 sequences are SGHRS and YFSETQ. This CDR3 has 15 residues. The V end lost 0 bases, the J end lost 0 bases, and 7 bases lay between the germline ends. The CDR3 is CASSLERGSGNTIYF. In DNA, the CDR3 is TGCGCCAGCAGCTTGGAACGGGGCTCTGGAAACACCATATATTTT.

In its sample, this clone was seen once. The chain employs TRBV5-1 and TRBJ2-1; D may be TRBD2 (6 bases). Germline V gene lookup returns CDR1 SGHRS and CDR2 YFSETQ. V lost 4 bases and J lost 0, with 14 bases in between. The CDR3 runs 16 residues. The CDR3 sequence: CASSITAGSSYNEQFF. DNA for the CDR3: TGCGCCAGCAGCATTACGGCGGGGTCCTCCTACAATGAGCAGTTCTTC.

The J gene is TRBJ1-2, the V gene TRBV27; D is perhaps TRBD1 (6 bases). CDR1 is MNHEY and CDR2 is SMNVEV in the germline V gene (reference sequence). CDR3 length: 14 residues. Trimming took off 6 bases at V and 4 bases at J, with 15 bases between the two ends. In nucleotides, the CDR3 is TGTGCCAGCAGCCCAGGGGCAGGGTTCTATGGCTACACCTTC. It codes for CASSPGAGFYGYTF.

The chain links TRBV5-6 to TRBJ1-2, with D possibly TRBD1 on 6 matching bases. V dropped 4 bases and J dropped 2 bases, with 12 bases sitting between them. Per germline, CDR1 SGHDT and CDR2 YYEEEE. The CDR3 runs 14 residues. CDR3 in DNA: TGTGCCAGCAGCGACGTGGGGGCCAACTATGGCTACACCTTC. Residues: CASSDVGANYGYTF.

This chain joins TRBV7-9 and TRBJ2-7; D perhaps matches TRBD1 (6 bases). Looked up from germline, CDR1 is SEHNR and CDR2 is FQNEAQ (reference sequence). CDR3 length: 14 residues. Trimming stripped 3 bases from V and 3 bases from J, with 12 bases between. The CDR3 sequence is CASSFPGTNYEQYF. The CDR3 DNA reads as TGTGCCAGCAGCTTCCCCGGGACAAACTACGAGCAGTACTTC.

The chain uses TRBV7-9 and TRBJ1-2; the D gene is possibly TRBD1 (5 bases). Germline-derived CDR1 and CDR2 are SEHNR and FQNEAQ (reference sequence). This CDR3 region has 14 residues. Trimming took off 5 bases at V and 2 bases at J, with 12 bases between the two ends. CDR3 sequence (DNA): TGTGCCAGCAGCCCCCCTGACAGAAACTATGGCTACACCTTC. Protein: CASSPPDRNYGYTF.

This clone has a single count. The genes are TRBV9 and TRBJ1-1; 7 nucleotides agree with TRBD1. Germline CDR1 SGDLS, CDR2 YYNGEE. The CDR3 length is 16 residues. After removal of 10 bases from V and 4 bases from J, the junction contained 19 bases not matched to a gene. The CDR3 spells CASSTGTDWWSTEAFF. CDR3 sequence (DNA): TGTGCCTCCTCGACCGGGACAGACTGGTGGAGCACTGAAGCTTTCTTT.

This rearrangement joins TRBV30 to TRBJ2-5; TRBD2 agrees at 10 bases. Germline V gene lookup returns CDR1 GTSNPN and CDR2 SVGIG (reference sequence). This CDR3 comprises 15 residues. The V and J ends lost 4 bases and 5 bases, in that order; junction bases with no gene match: 10. The CDR3 region is CAWNPQRGGEETQYF. In DNA, the CDR3 is TGTGCCTGGAACCCCCAGCGGGGGGGCGAGGAGACCCAGTACTTC.

The J gene is TRBJ1-2, the V gene TRBV12-3 or TRBV12-4; no firm D call. The CDR3 contains 13 residues. Trimming removed 1 base from V and 4 bases from J, with 7 bases in between. Written as DNA, the CDR3 is TGTGCCAGCAGTTTAGGAGGGCTCTATGGCTACACCTTC. Translating gives CASSLGGLYGYTF.

This clone appeared a single time. The gene calls are TRBV19 and TRBJ2-4; 13 nucleotides align to TRBD2. The germline gives CDR1 LNHDA, CDR2 SQIVND (reference sequence). CDR3 length: 16 residues. V dropped 4 bases and J dropped 7; count of bases not matched to a gene: 7. The CDR3 region is CASSTPLAGGPNIQYF. The CDR3 region has the DNA TGTGCCAGTAGTACCCCACTAGCGGGGGGGCCCAACATTCAGTACTTC.

In its sample, this clone was seen a few times. The chain recombines TRBV7-9 with TRBJ1-1; 7 bases are shared with TRBD1. Germline-derived CDR1 and CDR2 are SEHNR and FQNEAQ (reference sequence). This CDR3 comprises 16 residues. V trimming: 4 bases; J trimming: 10 bases; junction bases outside the gene matches: 18. CDR3 region: CASSSGGGAPQRSAFF. CDR3 in DNA: TGTGCCAGCAGCTCCGGAGGGGGCGCCCCACAACGGTCAGCTTTCTTT. The variable domain in full, with the rest retrieved from reference TRBV7-9 and TRBJ1-1, is DTGVSQNPRHKITKRGQNVTFRCDPISEHNRLYWYRQTLGQGPEFLTYFQNEAQLEKSRLLSDRFSAERPKGSFSTLEIQRTEQGDSAMYLCASSSGGGAPQRSAFFGQGTRLTVV.

In this sample, this clone turned up many times. The gene calls are TRBV18 and TRBJ2-7, with a weak D call TRBD1 (6 bases). Trimming shortened V by 3 bases and J by 1 base, and 10 bases separated the two germline ends. This CDR3 is 14 amino acids long. Germline V gene data show CDR1 as KGHSH and CDR2 as LQKENI. The CDR3 region is CASSPGQQSYEQYF. Here the CDR3 DNA reads TGTGCCAGCTCACCTGGACAGCAATCCTACGAGCAGTACTTC.

V is TRBV5-8 and J is TRBJ1-3, with no clear D. Germline V gives CDR1 SGHTS, CDR2 YDEGEE. V gave up 0 bases and J gave up 0 bases, with 4 bases separating them. The CDR3 runs 14 residues. CDR3 loop: CASSLEYSGNTIYF. In nucleotides, the CDR3 is TGTGCCAGCAGCTTGGAATACTCTGGAAACACCATATATTTT.

V gene TRBV19 combines with J gene TRBJ2-7, with 10 bases fitting TRBD1. J gave up 6 bases and V 2 bases, and 10 bases lay outside the gene matches. The germline CDR1 and CDR2 sequences are LNHDA and SQIVND (reference sequence). The CDR3 runs to 16 residues. The CDR3, as DNA: TGTGCCAGTAGTATATTACCGGGACAGGGGAAGTCCGAGCAGTACTTC. It encodes CASSILPGQGKSEQYF.

The V call is TRBV28, the J call TRBJ1-1, with D perhaps matching TRBD1 (5 bases). The CDR3 extends over 12 amino acids. V lost 2 bases, J lost 10 bases, and 11 bases lay in between. Germline values: CDR1 MDHEN, CDR2 SYDVKM. CDR3: CASSLAPGGAFF. Here the CDR3 DNA reads TGTGCCAGCAGTTTAGCTCCCGGGGGAGCTTTCTTT.

The chain uses TRBV9 and TRBJ2-1; 8 bases fit TRBD1. This CDR3 is built from 15 residues. From germline, CDR1 is SGDLS and CDR2 YYNGEE. J gave up 3 bases and V 2 bases, and 4 bases lay outside the gene matches. This CDR3 is CASSVGTGLYNEQFF. The CDR3 DNA sequence: TGTGCCAGCAGCGTCGGGACAGGTCTCTACAATGAGCAGTTCTTC. Full variable domain (rest looked up from reference TRBV9 and TRBJ2-1): DSGVTQTPKHLITATGQRVTLRCSPRSGDLSVYWYQQSLDQGLQFLIQYYNGEERAKGNILERFSAQQFPDLHSELNLSSLELGDSALYFCASSVGTGLYNEQFFGPGTRLTVL.

The J gene is TRBJ1-2, the V gene TRBV28, with D unresolved. The V gene lost 6 bases and the J gene lost 2 bases, with 10 bases spanning the gap. This CDR3 has 13 amino acids. From germline, CDR1 is MDHEN and CDR2 SYDVKM. The CDR3 protein is CASRSDINYGYTF. The CDR3 DNA sequence: TGTGCCAGCAGGTCCGACATCAACTATGGCTACACCTTC.

This clone was counted between two and nine times. The genes are TRBV9 and TRBJ2-4; 7 bases fit TRBD2. J lost 3 bases, V lost 0 bases, and 3 bases had no gene match. The CDR3 consists of 15 residues. Germline values: CDR1 SGDLS, CDR2 YYNGEE. For the CDR3, the DNA is TGTGCCAGCAGCGTAGATGCTAGCGGCAAAAACATTCAGTACTTC. It encodes CASSVDASGKNIQYF.